This entry concerns a single TCR beta chain. This specimen comes from a study of Graves' ophthalmopathy and Graves' hyperthyroidism. Across the study: Blood was drawn at initial diagnosis, before any treatment.

Amplified material comprised TCR beta CDR3 regions derived from RNA transcripts. HTBI primers were employed in first-round RT-PCR, then a second-round multiplex PCR followed. TCRdb analysed the multiplex PCR reads with MiXCR anew, one entry per CDR3 protein. The sample holds 650,000 to 900,000 distinct CDR3 sequences, roughly two fifths seen once. The CDR3 has 15 amino acids. The V end was cut by 0 bases, the J end by 4 bases, with 10 bases between. CDR1 and CDR2 (germline): ENHRY, SYGVKD. The chain carries TRBV10-3 and TRBJ1-5; D unresolved. The specimen was peripheral blood. The sequence was collected from an adult man with Graves' ophthalmopathy. The CDR3 region is CAISESVGQNQPQHF. DNA for the CDR3: TGTGCCATCAGTGAGTCAGTAGGGCAAAATCAGCCCCAGCATTTT.